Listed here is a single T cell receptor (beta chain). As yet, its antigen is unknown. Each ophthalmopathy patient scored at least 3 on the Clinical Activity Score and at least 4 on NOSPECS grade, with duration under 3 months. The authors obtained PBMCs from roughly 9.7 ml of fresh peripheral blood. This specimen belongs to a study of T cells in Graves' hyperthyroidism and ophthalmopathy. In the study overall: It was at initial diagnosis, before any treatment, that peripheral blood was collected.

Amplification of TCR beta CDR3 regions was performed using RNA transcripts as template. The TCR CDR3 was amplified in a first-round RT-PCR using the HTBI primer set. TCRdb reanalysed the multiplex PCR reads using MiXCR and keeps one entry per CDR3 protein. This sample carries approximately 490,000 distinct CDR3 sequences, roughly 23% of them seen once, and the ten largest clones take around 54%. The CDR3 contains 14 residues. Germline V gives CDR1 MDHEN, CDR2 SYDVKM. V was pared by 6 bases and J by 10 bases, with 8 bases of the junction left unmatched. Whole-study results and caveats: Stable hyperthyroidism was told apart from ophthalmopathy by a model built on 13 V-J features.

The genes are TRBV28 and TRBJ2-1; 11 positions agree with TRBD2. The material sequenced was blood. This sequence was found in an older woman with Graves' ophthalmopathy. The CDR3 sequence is CASSSSGRIGEQFF. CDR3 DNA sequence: TGTGCCAGCAGCTCTAGCGGGAGGATAGGGGAGCAGTTCTTC.